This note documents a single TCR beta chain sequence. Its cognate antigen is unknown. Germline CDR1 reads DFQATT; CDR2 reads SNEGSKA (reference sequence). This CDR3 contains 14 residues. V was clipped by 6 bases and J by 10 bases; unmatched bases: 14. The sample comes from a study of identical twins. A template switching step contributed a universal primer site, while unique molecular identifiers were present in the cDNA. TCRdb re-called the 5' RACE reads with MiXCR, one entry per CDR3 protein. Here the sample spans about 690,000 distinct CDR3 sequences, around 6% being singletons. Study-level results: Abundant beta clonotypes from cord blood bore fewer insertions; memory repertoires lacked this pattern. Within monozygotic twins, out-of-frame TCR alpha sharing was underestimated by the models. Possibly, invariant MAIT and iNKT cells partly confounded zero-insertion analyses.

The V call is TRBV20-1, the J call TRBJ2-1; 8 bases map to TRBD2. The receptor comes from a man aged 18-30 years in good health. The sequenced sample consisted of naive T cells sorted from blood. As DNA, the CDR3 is TGCAGTGCAAGTACCGGGAGTAGCGGGAAGGAGCAGTTCTTC. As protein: CSASTGSSGKEQFF.